This TCR beta chain was profiled in a study of cytomegalovirus exposure and HLA in healthy donors. Study in general: Of the donors genotyped, approximately 410 in all, less than 90% fell in the Caucasian-associated ancestry cluster.

Each donor's status was that of a healthy bone marrow donor. Study-level findings and limits: The classifier, whose performance was assessed in both the original and validation cohorts, reportedly diagnosed cytomegalovirus status with high specificity and sensitivity. Fewer than 20,000 TCR beta sequences were associated with HLA alleles at 0.05 false discovery rate in a later analysis.

The PCR ran on 60 Vbeta and 13 Jbeta primers. Data came from immunoSEQ multiplex PCR; TCRdb stores just in-frame clones and leaves some out. The table includes 100,000 or so clones, about 88% detected once. This clone came up once. What it binds is not known. The sample taken for sequencing was PBMCs. This clonotype was obtained from a man aged 18 to 30 in good health and CMV-seronegative.

The CDR3 DNA reads TGCGCCAGCAGCCAGGGACAGGGTCATGAAAAACTGTTTTTT. Its protein is CASSQGQGHEKLFF. The chain has TRBV4-3 and TRBJ1-4; 9 nucleotides align to TRBD1. Germline CDR1 is LGHNA and CDR2 is YSLEER. V was clipped by 3 bases and J by 6 bases; unmatched bases: 2. This CDR3 comprises 14 residues.